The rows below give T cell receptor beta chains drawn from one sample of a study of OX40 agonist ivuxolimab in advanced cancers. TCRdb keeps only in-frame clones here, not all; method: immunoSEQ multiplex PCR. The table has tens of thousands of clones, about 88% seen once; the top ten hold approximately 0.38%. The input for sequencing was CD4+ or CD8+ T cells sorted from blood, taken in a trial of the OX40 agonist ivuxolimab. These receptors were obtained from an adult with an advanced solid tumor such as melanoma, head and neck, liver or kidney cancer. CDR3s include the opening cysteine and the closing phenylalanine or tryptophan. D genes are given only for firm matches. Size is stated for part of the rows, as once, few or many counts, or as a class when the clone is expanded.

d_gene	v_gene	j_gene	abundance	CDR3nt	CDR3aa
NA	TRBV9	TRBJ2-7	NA	TGTGCCAGCACCCCGATGGCGGAATCCTACGAGCAGTACTTC	CASTPMAESYEQYF
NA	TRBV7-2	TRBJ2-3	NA	TGTGCCAGCAGCGCCGAATATACGCAGTATTTT	CASSAEYTQYF
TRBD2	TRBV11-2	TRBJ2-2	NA	TGTGCCAGCAGCTTAGTTCCTAGCGGGAACACCGGGGAGCTGTTTTTT	CASSLVPSGNTGELFF
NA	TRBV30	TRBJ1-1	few	TGTGCCTGGAGTCTTCGGGGCCTGAACACTGAAGCTTTCTTT	CAWSLRGLNTEAFF
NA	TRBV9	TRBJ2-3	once	TGTGCCAGCAGCTCGGGAACAGATACGCAGTATTTT	CASSSGTDTQYF
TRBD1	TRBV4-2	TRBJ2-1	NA	TGTGCCAGCAGCTTGGGGAGGCCAGGGGGCTTCTCCTACAATGAGCAGTTCTTC	CASSLGRPGGFSYNEQFF
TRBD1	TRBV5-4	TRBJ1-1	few	TGTGCCAGCAGCCTGACAGGGCCGAACACTGAAGCTTTCTTT	CASSLTGPNTEAFF
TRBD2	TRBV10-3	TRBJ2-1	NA	TGTGCCACCTCCCTGCGGGAGTCCTACAATGAGCAGTTCTTC	CATSLRESYNEQFF
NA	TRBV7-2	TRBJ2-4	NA	TGTGCCAGCAGCTTAGACAGAGTAGCCAAAAACATTCAGTACTTC	CASSLDRVAKNIQYF
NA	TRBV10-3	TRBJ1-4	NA	TGTGCCATCAGTGAAGCGGGGAGGGGAGCAACTAATGAAAAACTGTTTTTT	CAISEAGRGATNEKLFF
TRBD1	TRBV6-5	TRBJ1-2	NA	TGTGCCAGCAGTTCCGGGACAGGCCCTTATGGCTACACCTTC	CASSSGTGPYGYTF
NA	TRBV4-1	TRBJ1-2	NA	TGCGCCAGCAGCCAACCAGGGACTAGGAATGGCTACACCTTC	CASSQPGTRNGYTF
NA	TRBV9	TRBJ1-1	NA	TGTGCCAGCAGCGTAGAAACGGGGAACACTGAAGCTTTCTTT	CASSVETGNTEAFF
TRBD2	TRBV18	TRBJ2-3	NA	TGTGCCAGCTCAGCAACCCCTTCATCTAGCGGGGCAGATACGCAGTATTTT	CASSATPSSSGADTQYF
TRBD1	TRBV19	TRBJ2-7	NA	TGTGCCAGTAGTATAGGTGGGGACAGTAGGGTCGCCGAGCAGTACTTC	CASSIGGDSRVAEQYF
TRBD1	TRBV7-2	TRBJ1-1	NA	TGTGCCAGCAGCTTAAAGAACGGACAGGGGGCGGAAGCTTTCTTT	CASSLKNGQGAEAFF
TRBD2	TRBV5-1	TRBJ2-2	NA	TGCGCCAGCAGCACGGGACTAGCGGGGGGAACCGGGGAGCTGTTTTTT	CASSTGLAGGTGELFF
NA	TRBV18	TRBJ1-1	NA	TGTGCCAGCTCAGGGGGCGGGGATACTGAAGCTTTCTTT	CASSGGGDTEAFF
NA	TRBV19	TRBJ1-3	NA	TGTGCCAGTAGGGCTACGACAGGTATAGTCGGAAACACCATATATTTT	CASRATTGIVGNTIYF
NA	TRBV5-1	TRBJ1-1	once	TGCGCCAGCAGACCTCCCGGGACGGTGAACACTGAAGCTTTCTTT	CASRPPGTVNTEAFF
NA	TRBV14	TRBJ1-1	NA	TGTGCCAGCAGCCAAGATTTGCAGGACACTGAAGCTTTCTTT	CASSQDLQDTEAFF
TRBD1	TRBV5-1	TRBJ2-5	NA	TGCGCCAGCAGCTCTCTGACAGGGCCAGAGACCCAGTACTTC	CASSSLTGPETQYF
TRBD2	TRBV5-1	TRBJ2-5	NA	TGCGCCAGCAGCGGAACCGGGACTAGCGGTAAAGAGACCCAGTACTTC	CASSGTGTSGKETQYF
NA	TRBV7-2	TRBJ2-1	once	TGTGCCAGCAGCAGAATGGTGGGTGGCAGGGGCGGGTACAATGAGCAGTTCTTC	CASSRMVGGRGGYNEQFF
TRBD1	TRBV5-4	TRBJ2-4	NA	TGTGCCAGCAGCACGGACAGGGGATTAGCCAAAAACATTCAGTACTTC	CASSTDRGLAKNIQYF
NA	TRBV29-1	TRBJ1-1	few	TGCAGCGTTGAACAGGTTGAAGCTTTCTTT	CSVEQVEAFF
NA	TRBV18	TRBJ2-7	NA	TGTGCCAGCTCCCTCGGGACTGGAACTCAAAAGGAGCAGTACTTC	CASSLGTGTQKEQYF
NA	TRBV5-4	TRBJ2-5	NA	TGTGCCAGCAGCTTGGCCAGCTGGGCAGCCCGAGAGACCCAGTACTTC	CASSLASWAARETQYF
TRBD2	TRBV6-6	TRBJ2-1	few	TGTGCCAGCAGAGGGGCTAGCGGCCAAAGGAATGAGCAGTTCTTC	CASRGASGQRNEQFF
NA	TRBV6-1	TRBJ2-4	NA	TGTGCCAGCAGTGAGGGGGCAAGGAACATTCAGTACTTC	CASSEGARNIQYF
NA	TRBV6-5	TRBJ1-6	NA	TGTGCCAGCAGCCTATCTGGGGGCTCTAATTCACCCCTCCACTTT	CASSLSGGSNSPLHF
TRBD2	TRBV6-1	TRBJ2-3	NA	TGTGCCAGCAGTGGGGTAGCGGGAGGGGGGCCAGATACGCAGTATTTT	CASSGVAGGGPDTQYF
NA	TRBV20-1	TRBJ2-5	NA	TGCAGTCCGCAGGGAAGAGAGACCCAGTACTTC	CSPQGRETQYF
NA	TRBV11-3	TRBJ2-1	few	TGTGCCAGCAGCTTAGGGGGGGCTCAAGGGGTTTACAATGAGCAGTTCTTC	CASSLGGAQGVYNEQFF
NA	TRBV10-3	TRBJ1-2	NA	TGTGCCATCAGATCGGGAGGGGAGGACTATGGCTACACCTTC	CAIRSGGEDYGYTF
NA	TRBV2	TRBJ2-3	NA	TGTGCCAGCAGGAAGGGGACGGGAGACACAGATACGCAGTATTTT	CASRKGTGDTDTQYF
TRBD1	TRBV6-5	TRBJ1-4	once	TGTGCCAGCAGTTACGGGGGACAGGGGGCTAGGAAACTGTTTTTT	CASSYGGQGARKLFF
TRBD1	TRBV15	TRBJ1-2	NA	TGTGCCACCAGCAGAGACAGGGGGAGCTATGGCTACACCTTC	CATSRDRGSYGYTF
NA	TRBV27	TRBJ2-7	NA	TGTGCCAGCAGTTTAAGAGGGGGCGAGCAGTACTTC	CASSLRGGEQYF
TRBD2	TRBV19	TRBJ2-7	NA	TGTGCCAGTAGTACTGCTGGGGCCAGCGGGAGATCTAGGTCCTACGAGCAGTACTTC	CASSTAGASGRSRSYEQYF
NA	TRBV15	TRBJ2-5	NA	TGTGCCACCAGCAGCGATCGGGAGACCCAGTACTTC	CATSSDRETQYF
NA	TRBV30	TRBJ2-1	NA	TGTGCCTGCCTTCGCGAGGGGACGTACAATGAGCAGTTCTTC	CACLREGTYNEQFF
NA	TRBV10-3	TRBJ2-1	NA	TGTGCCATCAGCGGGGTCGGGTATGAGCAGTTCTTC	CAISGVGYEQFF
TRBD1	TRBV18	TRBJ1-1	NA	TGTGCCAGCTCGACAGGGGTGGCCCCGGAGGCTTTCTTT	CASSTGVAPEAFF
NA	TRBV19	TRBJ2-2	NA	TGTGCCAGTGGCGGCGGGTATGGCGGGGAGCTGTTTTTT	CASGGGYGGELFF
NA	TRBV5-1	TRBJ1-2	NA	TGCGCCAGCAGCTTGGGACAGCATTATGGCTACACCTTC	CASSLGQHYGYTF
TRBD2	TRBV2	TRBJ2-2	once	TGTGCCAGCGGGACTAGCAGATACACCGGGGAGCTGTTTTTT	CASGTSRYTGELFF